The 19 T cell receptor beta chains below come from one sample, sequenced in a study of human T cells and chemical hapten exposure. Time point: patch test 1, 2 weeks after DPC sensitization. Documented treatment: therapeutic diphenylcyclopropenone sensitization with weekly scalp DPC. Each CDR3 protein is one row after TCRdb ran MiXCR on the RACE reads. The data contain some 80,000 distinct CDR3 sequences, roughly a tenth of them singletons. Sequences were derived from whole blood, sampled in connection with sensitization to the hapten diphenylcyclopropenone (DPC). These receptors all stem from a woman aged 50 to 65 with alopecia areata. Some clones in this sample may be carry-over from other donors' samples.

This clonotype was picked up a small number of times. This chain uses TRBV11-1 with TRBJ2-6; unclear D gene. The length of the CDR3 is 16 residues. Trimming removed 4 bases at V and 0 bases at J, with 10 bases between. CDR1 is SGHAT and CDR2 is FQDESV in the germline V gene (reference sequence). The CDR3 region is CASSSRFSSGANVLTF. The CDR3, as DNA: TGTGCCAGCAGCTCCAGGTTTAGCTCTGGGGCCAACGTCCTGACTTTC.

For this clonotype: A read error may explain this, as a much larger clone is one base away. This chain joins TRBV7-2 and TRBJ2-2; no reliable D call. The V end lost 4 bases, the J end lost 6 bases, and 12 bases lay between the germline ends. CDR1 and CDR2 (germline): SGHTA, FQGNSA. CDR3 length equals 14 residues. Here the CDR3 DNA reads TGTGCCAGCAGCTCCGATTTGGGGTCCGGGGAGCTGTTTTTT. This codes for CASSSDLGSGELFF. The complete variable domain, with remaining parts taken from reference TRBV7-2 and TRBJ2-2, reads GAGVSQSPSNKVTEKGKDVELRCDPISGHTALYWYRQSLGQGLEFLIYFQGNSAPDKSGLPSDRFSAERTGGSVSTLTIQRTQQEDSAVYLCASSSDLGSGELFFGEGSRLTVL.

Ten or more counts support this clonotype. The V and J genes are TRBV20-1 and TRBJ2-7, with D possibly TRBD1 on 6 matching bases. This CDR3 is 15 amino acids long. Germline CDR1 DFQATT, CDR2 SNEGSKA (reference sequence). V lost 3 bases, J lost 1 base, and 16 bases lay in between. CDR3 nucleotides: TGCAGTGCTAGCGGGGCACAGGGAGTTTCCTACGAGCAGTACTTC. Its translation: CSASGAQGVSYEQYF.

This clonotype has ten or more counts. This sequence joins TRBV5-6 and TRBJ1-2; no clear D. CDR3 size: 14 residues. The germline V gene has CDR1 SGHDT and CDR2 YYEEEE. Trimming removed 0 bases from V and 4 bases from J, with 10 bases in between. This chain's CDR3 is CASSLEDGPYGYTF. The CDR3, as DNA: TGTGCCAGCAGCTTGGAAGACGGACCCTATGGCTACACCTTC.

The rearrangement links TRBV25-1 to TRBJ2-1, with 7 bases lining up with TRBD1. With V trimmed by 0 bases and J by 2 bases, 7 bases remained unmatched. The germline CDR1 and CDR2 sequences are MGHDK and SYGVNS. The CDR3 length is 17 residues. The CDR3 sequence is CASSEYIRQGAYNEQFF. In DNA form, the CDR3 reads TGTGCCAGCAGTGAATATATTAGGCAGGGGGCCTACAATGAGCAGTTCTTC.

This clonotype turned up a few times. The chain couples TRBV5-1 to TRBJ1-3, with D possibly matching TRBD1 (5 bases). CDR3 length equals 14 residues. Trimming removed 0 bases from V and 2 bases from J, with 6 bases in between. Germline values: CDR1 SGHRS, CDR2 YFSETQ. The DNA of the CDR3 is TGCGCCAGCAGCTTGGAACAGGCTGGAAACACCATATATTTT. It specifies CASSLEQAGNTIYF.

This clonotype occurred a few times. The chain employs TRBV14 and TRBJ2-3; possible D gene TRBD2, 6 bases. Germline assignment: CDR1 SGHDN and CDR2 FVKESK. Trimming left V 5 bases short and J 3 bases short, with 18 bases between. This CDR3 comprises 16 residues. CDR3 loop: CASSGSGGKWTDTQYF. As DNA, the CDR3 is TGTGCCAGCAGCGGGTCAGGAGGGAAGTGGACAGATACGCAGTATTTT.

This clonotype was observed a handful of times. This chain uses TRBV29-1 with TRBJ2-3; no clear D gene. With 3 bases removed from V and 5 bases from J, the gap between germline ends came to 6 bases. CDR3 length equals 11 residues. Germline CDR1 and CDR2: SQVTM and ANQGSEA. The DNA of the CDR3 is TGCAGCGTTGAGTTCATAGATACGCAGTATTTT. Translation gives CSVEFIDTQYF.

The chain employs TRBV10-2 and TRBJ1-1, with D maybe TRBD1 (5 bases). V was shortened by 8 bases and J by 7 bases, with 11 bases between the two germline ends. Germline lookup yields CDR1 WSHSY and CDR2 SAAADI. This CDR3 contains 11 residues. The CDR3: CASFGADEAFF. CDR3 in DNA: TGCGCCAGCTTCGGGGCAGATGAAGCTTTCTTT.

The table lists this clonotype with many counts. The genes are TRBV29-1 and TRBJ2-7, with D perhaps TRBD1 (5 bases). Germline V gene data show CDR1 as SQVTM and CDR2 as ANQGSEA. CDR3 length equals 12 residues. Trimming took off 5 bases at V and 6 bases at J, with 14 bases between the two ends. Written as DNA, the CDR3 is TGCAGCGTTAATGGGCAGGGCGCCGAGCAGTACTTC. The encoded protein is CSVNGQGAEQYF.

The sample holds many counts of this clonotype. This chain links TRBV10-2 with TRBJ1-1; D uncertain. The CDR3 extends over 17 amino acids. Trimming shortened V by 2 bases and J by 0 bases, and 16 bases separated the two germline ends. Germline CDR1 WSHSY, CDR2 SAAADI. The CDR3 DNA reads TGCGCCAGCAGTGAGGAGGCCAGGTTTAATCTGAACACTGAAGCTTTCTTT. The encoded protein is CASSEEARFNLNTEAFF.

The gene calls are TRBV9 and TRBJ1-1; D is perhaps TRBD1 (5 bases). V shed 0 bases and J shed 0 bases, with 12 bases lying between them. This CDR3 has 16 amino acids. Germline V gives CDR1 SGDLS, CDR2 YYNGEE. The CDR3 sequence is CASSVVPTAMNTEAFF. DNA of the CDR3: TGTGCCAGCAGCGTAGTCCCGACAGCGATGAACACTGAAGCTTTCTTT.

For the CDR3, the DNA is TGTGCCAGCAGCTTAGTTTTCAGCCCAATCTCCTACAATGAGCAGTTCTTC. The encoded protein is CASSLVFSPISYNEQFF. This chain connects TRBV7-2 to TRBJ2-1, with D hard to call. Germline V CDR1 and CDR2: SGHTA, FQGNSA. The CDR3 runs 17 residues. V lost 1 base, J lost 0 bases, and 13 bases lay in between.

In its sample, this clonotype was seen many times. The chain uses TRBV12-3 or TRBV12-4 and TRBJ1-6; 9 bases agree with TRBD1. With 6 bases clipped from V and 10 bases from J, the junction kept 7 bases outside the gene matches. The CDR3 is 14 residues long. In nucleotides, the CDR3 is TGTGCCAGCAGAGCCGGGACAGGGCCCTCACCCCTCCACTTT. Translated: CASRAGTGPSPLHF.

The V and J genes are TRBV12-3 or TRBV12-4 and TRBJ1-5, with 9 nucleotides matching TRBD1. The CDR3 is made up of 15 amino acids. With 6 bases clipped from V and 2 bases from J, the junction kept 5 bases outside the gene matches. CDR3 DNA sequence: TGTGCCAGCAGGCCGGGACAGGGCGGCAATCAGCCCCAGCATTTT. This codes for CASRPGQGGNQPQHF.

This clonotype was detected only a few times. This chain links TRBV7-6 with TRBJ1-1, with D tentatively TRBD1 (5 bases). CDR1 is SGHVS and CDR2 is FNYEAQ in the germline V gene. Trimming removed 2 bases from V and 1 base from J, with 20 bases in between. The CDR3 spans 18 residues. The CDR3 here is CASSLPSSRGSGNTEAFF. Here the CDR3 DNA reads TGTGCCAGCAGCTTACCCAGTTCCCGGGGCTCGGGGAACACTGAAGCTTTCTTT.

This clonotype occurred a few times. The chain couples TRBV2 to TRBJ1-1; maybe TRBD1 (5 bases). CDR1 is SNHLY, CDR2 FYNNEI, per germline. The CDR3 is 14 residues long. V lost 1 base and J 5 bases, leaving 11 bases between the germline ends. For the CDR3, the DNA is TGTGCCAGCAGTGAAGGAGGGGAAGGGACTGAAGCTTTCTTT. This sequence encodes CASSEGGEGTEAFF. The variable domain in full, with the rest retrieved from reference TRBV2 and TRBJ1-1, is EPEVTQTPSHQVTQMGQEVILRCVPISNHLYFYWYRQILGQKVEFLVSFYNNEISEKSEIFDDQFSVERPDGSNFTLKIRSTKLEDSAMYFCASSEGGEGTEAFFGQGTRLTVV.

This sequence joins TRBV12-3 or TRBV12-4 and TRBJ2-1; 14 bases line up with TRBD2. V dropped 5 bases and J dropped 6; count of bases not matched to a gene: 6. This CDR3 has 16 residues. Here the CDR3 DNA reads TGTGCCAGCAGTCGTGGACTAGCGGGAGGATCCAATGAGCAGTTCTTC. Translating gives CASSRGLAGGSNEQFF.

This clonotype was picked up many times. This chain connects TRBV6-5 to TRBJ2-1; 10 bases align to TRBD1. Trimming removed 2 bases from V and 8 bases from J; junction bases left unmatched: 12. The CDR3 covers 17 residues. Germline CDR1 reads MNHEY; CDR2 reads SVGAGI. The CDR3 here is CASSYRSPGQGFDEQFF. CDR3 bases: TGTGCCAGCAGTTACCGCTCTCCGGGACAGGGGTTCGATGAGCAGTTCTTC.